What follows are 12 T cell receptor beta chains derived from one specimen sequenced in a study of blood T cells in healthy people across ages. A second about 6 to 12 cycle PCR used barcoded and J-beta primers. TCRdb used MiXCR to reprocess the 5' RACE reads, holding one entry per CDR3 protein. Of about 1,600,000 distinct CDR3 sequences listed, around 39% are singletons. The material sequenced was blood. These receptors all come from a woman aged 18-29 years in good health.

V and J are TRBV7-9 and TRBJ1-1; D perhaps matches TRBD1 (5 bases). The CDR3 has 14 residues. Per germline, CDR1 SEHNR and CDR2 FQNEAQ (reference sequence). CDR3 DNA sequence: TGTGCAAGCCGGCCCGGGGGGGAGAACACTGAAGCTTTCTTT. Protein: CASRPGGENTEAFF. The full variable domain, its missing parts supplied by reference TRBV7-9 and TRBJ1-1, is DTGVSQNPRHKITKRGQNVTFRCDPISEHNRLYWYRQTLGQGPEFLTYFQNEAQLEKSRLLSDRFSAERPKGSFSTLEIQRTEQGDSAMYLCASRPGGENTEAFFGQGTRLTVV.

This clonotype was detected ten times or more. The chain has TRBV15 and TRBJ2-5; TRBD2 matches at 9 bases. Germline trimming cut 1 base from V and 2 bases from J; bases unmatched to any gene: 5. The CDR3 sequence is 16 residues long. Germline CDR1 and CDR2: LNHNV and YYDKDF (reference sequence). The CDR3 nucleotides read TGTGCCACCAGCAGAGGACTAGCGGTGCAACAAGAGACCCAGTACTTC. Protein: CATSRGLAVQQETQYF.

This clonotype was seen just once. The rearrangement links TRBV10-3 to TRBJ2-3; TRBD1 matches 11 bases. This CDR3 has 18 residues. The ends lost 3 bases at V and 3 bases at J; junction bases unmatched: 11. Germline loops: CDR1 ENHRY, CDR2 SYGVKD. The CDR3 bases are TGTGCCATCAGTGACAGGACAGGGGGCTCCTTGGGGACAGATACGCAGTATTTT. This sequence encodes CAISDRTGGSLGTDTQYF.

CDR3 nucleotide sequence: TGCAGCGTTGATGGTGAGACCCAGTACTTC. Its translation: CSVDGETQYF. The chain recombines TRBV29-1 with TRBJ2-7; no clear D. With the DNA end fitting TRBJ2-5 better, the J assignment may be wrong. The germline V gene has CDR1 SQVTM and CDR2 ANQGSEA. The CDR3 spans 10 residues.

The CDR3 bases are TGTGCCAGCAGCCAACCCCCAAATGCCGGGACGAGCGGGAGGGAGACCCAGTACTTC. Its protein is CASSQPPNAGTSGRETQYF. The chain uses TRBV3-1 and TRBJ2-5, with 9 nucleotides matching TRBD2. The germline CDR1 and CDR2 sequences are LGHDT and YNNKEL (reference sequence). Trimming cost V 2 bases and J 5 bases; bases outside gene matches: 18. This CDR3 spans 19 amino acids.

The chain uses TRBV4-1 and TRBJ1-5, with D possibly being TRBD1 (5 bases). This CDR3 has 15 amino acids. Germline lookup yields CDR1 MGHRA and CDR2 YSYEKL. Trimming took 0 bases from V and 3 from J, leaving 9 bases between them. The CDR3 is CASSQEMGLNQPQHF. The CDR3 DNA reads as TGCGCCAGCAGCCAAGAAATGGGACTCAATCAGCCCCAGCATTTT.

The V and J genes are TRBV3-1 and TRBJ2-1; 7 positions match TRBD1. CDR1 and CDR2 (germline): LGHDT, YNNKEL (reference sequence). V lost 3 bases, J lost 9 bases, and 5 bases stayed unmatched. The CDR3 length is 13 residues. The CDR3 nucleotides are TGTGCCAGCAGCCACACTAGGGACAGTGAGCAGTTCTTC. Protein product: CASSHTRDSEQFF.

A word on this clonotype: One end of the junction varies from germline; a read error may be responsible. The chain recombines TRBV6-2 or TRBV6-3 with TRBJ2-7; D tentatively reads TRBD1 or TRBD2 (5 bases each). The CDR3 is 16 residues long. Germline V gives CDR1 MNHEY, CDR2 SVGEGT. As DNA, the CDR3 is TGTGCCAGCAGTTACCACCAGGGAGTTCAGTCCTACAAGCAGTACTTC. Amino acid sequence: CASSYHQGVQSYKQYF.

A few counts support this clonotype. The V gene is TRBV7-9, the J gene TRBJ2-7, with D perhaps TRBD2 (6 bases). Germline CDR1 reads SEHNR; CDR2 reads FQNEAQ (reference sequence). V was trimmed by 3 bases and J by 1 base, leaving 16 bases between them. This CDR3 spans 16 amino acids. CDR3 nucleotide sequence: TGTGCCAGCAGCTTTGGGCGGGACCCGGGGTCCTACGAGCAGTACTTC. It specifies CASSFGRDPGSYEQYF.

The chain recombines TRBV2 with TRBJ2-7; a possible D gene is TRBD1 (6 bases). V lost 7 bases and J lost 2, with 12 bases in between. Per the germline V gene, CDR1 is SNHLY and CDR2 is FYNNEI. This CDR3 has 13 residues. The CDR3 sequence: CASKVGATYEQYF. The CDR3 nucleotides are TGTGCCAGCAAGGTGGGGGCAACCTACGAGCAGTACTTC.

This clonotype was observed a handful of times. The chain joins TRBV6-6 to TRBJ1-5, with no clear D. Germline V lookup: CDR1 MNHNY, CDR2 SVGAGI (reference sequence). The CDR3 spans 13 residues. The germline V and J ends were trimmed by 8 bases and 8 bases, with 16 bases remaining between them. CDR3 in amino acids: CASSGRVGKPQHF. CDR3 DNA sequence: TGTGCCAGCTCGGGGAGGGTTGGAAAGCCCCAGCATTTT.

This clonotype turned up a few times. The rearrangement links TRBV3-1 to TRBJ1-2; 8 positions agree with TRBD1. V lost 3 bases, J lost 2 bases, and 11 bases stayed unmatched. This CDR3 is built from 17 residues. Germline values: CDR1 LGHDT, CDR2 YNNKEL (reference sequence). The CDR3 reads CASSHYPHRGYNYGYTF. The CDR3 region has the DNA TGTGCCAGCAGCCACTACCCACACAGGGGGTACAACTATGGCTACACCTTC.